The 10 T cell receptor beta chains in this list originate from one sample, sequenced in a study of T-cell memory formation after mild COVID-19. MiXCR, run by TCRdb on the 5' RACE reads, gives a single entry per CDR3 protein. The data contain hundreds of thousands of distinct CDR3 sequences, roughly an eighth of them singletons. The sequenced sample consisted of PBMCs or a T cell subset sorted from them (not recorded which). The receptors stem from a man between 18 and 29 years old who had mild COVID-19 (a few samples of this study predate the infection). Cell type and time point are not known.

The J gene is TRBJ2-3, the V gene TRBV20-1, with 7 nucleotides matching TRBD1. Per germline, CDR1 DFQATT and CDR2 SNEGSKA (reference sequence). The CDR3 runs to 11 residues. CDR3 protein: CSIDRAAAQYF. As DNA, the CDR3 is TGCAGCATTGACAGGGCCGCCGCGCAGTATTTT.

This clonotype has just a few counts. The V gene is TRBV2, the J gene TRBJ1-1; D is possibly TRBD1 (5 bases). Per the germline V gene, CDR1 is SNHLY and CDR2 is FYNNEI. The CDR3 length is 13 residues. V was trimmed by 6 bases and J by 3 bases, leaving 11 bases between them. Here the CDR3 DNA reads TGTGCCAGCAGCAAGGGGATCGACACTGAAGCTTTCTTT. Its protein product is CASSKGIDTEAFF.

The V and J genes are TRBV27 and TRBJ1-4; D gene uncertain. The CDR3 is 14 residues long. Trimming left V 0 bases short and J 3 bases short, with 5 bases between. CDR1 is MNHEY, CDR2 SMNVEV, per germline (reference sequence). CDR3 residues: CASSLSVANEKLFF. CDR3 sequence (DNA): TGTGCCAGCAGTTTATCGGTCGCTAATGAAAAACTGTTTTTT.

This clonotype was detected only a few times. The V and J genes are TRBV19 and TRBJ2-4; TRBD1 might be the D (6 bases). The V gene lost 1 base and the J gene lost 6 bases, with 10 bases spanning the gap. Germline V gene lookup returns CDR1 LNHDA and CDR2 SQIVND (reference sequence). The CDR3 length is 14 residues. The CDR3 spells CASSIGGGSNIQYF. Written as DNA, the CDR3 is TGTGCCAGTAGTATAGGAGGGGGTTCAAACATTCAGTACTTC.

This clonotype was seen only a few times. V is TRBV11-2 and J is TRBJ2-6, with a possible D match to TRBD1 (6 bases). The CDR3 is 20 residues long. V was trimmed by 3 bases and J by 0 bases, leaving 21 bases between them. The V gene's germline CDR1 is SGHAT and CDR2 FQNNGV. CDR3 loop: CASSFFPGQGPPSGANVLTF. DNA for the CDR3: TGTGCCAGCAGCTTTTTTCCGGGACAAGGGCCCCCCTCTGGGGCCAACGTCCTGACTTTC. Filled out from reference TRBV11-2 and TRBJ2-6, the complete variable domain reads EAGVAQSPRYKIIEKRQSVAFWCNPISGHATLYWYQQILGQGPKLLIQFQNNGVVDDSQLPKDRFSAERLKGVDSTLKIQPAKLEDSAVYLCASSFFPGQGPPSGANVLTFGAGSRLTVL.

This clonotype was detected a few times. This chain joins TRBV24-1 and TRBJ1-5; D ambiguous. The CDR3 consists of 14 residues. Trimming took off 9 bases at V and 0 bases at J, with 11 bases between the two ends. Per the germline V gene, CDR1 is KGHDR and CDR2 is SFDVKD. This CDR3 reads CATANGYSNQPQHF. In nucleotides, the CDR3 is TGTGCCACCGCCAACGGCTATAGCAATCAGCCCCAGCATTTT.

This clonotype came up a few times. This chain uses TRBV5-6 with TRBJ1-2; D is perhaps TRBD1 (5 bases). This CDR3 region has 16 residues. CDR1 is SGHDT, CDR2 YYEEEE, per germline. The V and J ends lost 5 bases and 0 bases respectively, with 17 bases between them. The CDR3 DNA sequence: TGTGCCAGCAGTAGGGGACGTAAGCAATCTAACTATGGCTACACCTTC. Translated: CASSRGRKQSNYGYTF.

The table lists this clonotype with a few counts. The genes are TRBV6-5 and TRBJ2-3, with D possibly matching TRBD2 (6 bases). CDR3 size: 12 residues. V lost 7 bases, J lost 4 bases, and 9 bases lay in between. Germline CDR1 is MNHEY and CDR2 is SVGAGI. The CDR3 DNA reads as TGTGCCAGCACCTCTAGCGCAGATACGCAGTATTTT. Its protein is CASTSSADTQYF.

This clonotype was seen many times. The CDR3 is CASRLGGGTEAFF. As DNA, the CDR3 is TGCGCCAGCAGGTTGGGGGGGGGAACTGAAGCTTTCTTT. This rearrangement joins TRBV10-2 to TRBJ1-1, with D possibly being TRBD1 (5 bases). The length of the CDR3 is 13 residues. The germline V gene encodes CDR1 WSHSY and CDR2 SAAADI. The germline V and J ends were trimmed by 6 bases and 5 bases, with 13 bases remaining between them.

The rearrangement links TRBV4-3 to TRBJ2-7; a weak D match, TRBD1 (6 bases). Germline V gene data show CDR1 as LGHNA and CDR2 as YSLEER. The CDR3 sequence is 16 residues long. Trimming removed 0 bases at V and 2 bases at J, with 14 bases between. This CDR3 reads CASSQDLRTVPYEQYF. In DNA form, the CDR3 reads TGCGCCAGCAGCCAAGATCTCAGGACAGTACCCTACGAGCAGTACTTC.